This T cell receptor beta chain was captured by sequencing in a study of shared clonotypes between healthy human individuals. The assay was immunoSEQ multiplex PCR, and TCRdb's table has in-frame clones only and misses some. The sample has 950,000 to 1,100,000 clones, around 78% seen once. Germline V gene lookup returns CDR1 LGHNA and CDR2 YNFKEQ. J gave up 1 base and V 0 bases, and 8 bases lay outside the gene matches. This CDR3 has 19 residues. The source of this sequence is a man between 18 and 35 years old in good health. Some clones in this sample may be carry-over from other donors' samples. The sequencing sample was made of memory CD4+ T cells from PBMCs. As to subset: CD45RA-negative fraction. The chain has TRBV4-2 and TRBJ2-5, with 13 bases aligning to TRBD2. The CDR3 here is CASSQEPPGLAGSQETQYF. The CDR3 bases are TGTGCCAGCAGCCAAGAGCCTCCGGGACTAGCGGGATCCCAAGAGACCCAGTACTTC.